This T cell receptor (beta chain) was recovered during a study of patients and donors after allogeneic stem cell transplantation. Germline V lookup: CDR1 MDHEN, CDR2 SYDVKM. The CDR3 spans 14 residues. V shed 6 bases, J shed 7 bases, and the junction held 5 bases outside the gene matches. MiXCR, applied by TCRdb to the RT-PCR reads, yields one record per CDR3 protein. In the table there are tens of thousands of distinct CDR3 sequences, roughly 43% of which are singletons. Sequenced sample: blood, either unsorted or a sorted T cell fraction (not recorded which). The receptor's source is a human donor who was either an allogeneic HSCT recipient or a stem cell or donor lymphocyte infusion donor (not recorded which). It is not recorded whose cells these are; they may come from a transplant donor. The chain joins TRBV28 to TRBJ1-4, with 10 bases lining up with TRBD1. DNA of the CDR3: TGTGCCAGCAGGCCGGGACAGGGGAGTGAAAAACTGTTTTTT. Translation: CASRPGQGSEKLFF.